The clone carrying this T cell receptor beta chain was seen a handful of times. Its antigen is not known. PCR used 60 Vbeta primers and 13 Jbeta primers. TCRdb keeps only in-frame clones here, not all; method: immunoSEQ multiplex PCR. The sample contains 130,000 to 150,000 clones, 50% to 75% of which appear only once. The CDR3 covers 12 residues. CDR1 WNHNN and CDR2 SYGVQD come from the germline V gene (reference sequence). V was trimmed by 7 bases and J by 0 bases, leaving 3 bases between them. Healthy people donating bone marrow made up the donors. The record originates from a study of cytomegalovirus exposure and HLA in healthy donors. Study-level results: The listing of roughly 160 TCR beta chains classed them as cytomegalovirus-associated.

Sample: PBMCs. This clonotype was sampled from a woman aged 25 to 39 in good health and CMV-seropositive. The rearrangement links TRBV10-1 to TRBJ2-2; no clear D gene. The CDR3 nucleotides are TGCGCCAGCAACTCGAACACCGGGGAGCTGTTTTTT. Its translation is CASNSNTGELFF.